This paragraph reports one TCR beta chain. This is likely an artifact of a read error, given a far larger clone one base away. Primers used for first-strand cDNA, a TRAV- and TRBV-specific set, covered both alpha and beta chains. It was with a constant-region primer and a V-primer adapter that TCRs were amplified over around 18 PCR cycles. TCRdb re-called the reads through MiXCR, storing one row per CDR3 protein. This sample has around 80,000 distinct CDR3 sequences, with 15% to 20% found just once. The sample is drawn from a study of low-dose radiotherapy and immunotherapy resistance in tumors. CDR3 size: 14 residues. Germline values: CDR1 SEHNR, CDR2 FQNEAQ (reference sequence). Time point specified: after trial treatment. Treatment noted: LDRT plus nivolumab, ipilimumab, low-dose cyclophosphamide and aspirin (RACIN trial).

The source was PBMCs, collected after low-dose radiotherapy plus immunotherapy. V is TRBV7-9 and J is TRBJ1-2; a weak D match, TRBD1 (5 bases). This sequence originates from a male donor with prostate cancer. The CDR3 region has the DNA TGTGCCAGCAGCCGACAGTATGGGGCTTATGCCTACACCTTC. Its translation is CASSRQYGAYAYTF.